The next 24 T cell receptor beta chains were all read from a single sample in a study of Ad26.COV2.S vaccination and SARS-CoV-2 variants. Treatment of the sample: around 19 received Ad26.COV2.S at low or high dose, single or two shots; about five received placebo; per-sample allocation not given. Collection of the samples took place on day 63 after the first injection of vaccine or placebo. Repertoires were generated with immunoSEQ multiplex PCR, while TCRdb's copy carries only in-frame clones and drops some. This table holds some 350,000 clones, roughly 90% found once. Sequencing used peripheral blood, obtained in a trial of Ad26.COV2.S vaccine versus placebo. The receptors derive from a person aged 18-60 years who received the Ad26.COV2.S COVID-19 vaccine or a placebo.

This chain joins TRBV3-1 (or the pseudogene TRBV3-2) and TRBJ2-1; D gene unclear. V shed 0 bases and J shed 12 bases, with 18 bases lying between them. The CDR3 runs 15 residues. The V gene's germline CDR1 is LGHDT and CDR2 YNNKEL (reference sequence). The chain's CDR3 is CASSQDGGRPDGQFF. As DNA, the CDR3 is TGTGCCAGCAGCCAAGATGGCGGCAGGCCCGATGGGCAGTTCTTC.

The chain links TRBV13 to TRBJ1-2, with 8 nucleotides matching TRBD1. Trimming at V came to 3 bases and at J to 8 bases, leaving 8 bases not matched to a gene. CDR1 PRHDT and CDR2 FYEKMQ come from the germline V gene (reference sequence). The CDR3 has 14 amino acids. Written as DNA, the CDR3 is TGTGCCAGCAGCTTCCAACAGGGGGGGGACGGCTACACCTTC. This codes for CASSFQQGGDGYTF.

The V call is TRBV19, the J call TRBJ2-2; D might be TRBD2 (5 bases). Trimming pared 6 bases from V and 0 bases from J, leaving 11 bases between. The CDR3 extends over 15 amino acids. Germline CDR1 reads LNHDA; CDR2 reads SQIVND (reference sequence). CDR3 amino acids: CASRVAGTNTGELFF. As DNA, the CDR3 is TGTGCCAGTAGGGTAGCCGGGACGAACACCGGGGAGCTGTTTTTT.

This chain connects TRBV18 to TRBJ1-5; TRBD1 matches 7 bases. In germline, CDR1 is KGHSH, CDR2 LQKENI. The J segment lost 3 bases and the V segment lost 2 bases, leaving 7 bases of the junction unmatched. This CDR3 has 16 amino acids. The CDR3 sequence: CASSPGGDRDNQPQHF. The CDR3 region has the DNA TGTGCCAGCTCACCAGGGGGAGACAGGGACAATCAGCCCCAGCATTTT.

The chain employs TRBV7-9 and TRBJ2-2; 8 bases are a match to TRBD2. Germline V gene sequence: CDR1 SEHNR, CDR2 FQNEAQ (reference sequence). This CDR3 has 14 residues. V lost 10 bases to trimming and J lost 3 bases; unmatched junction nucleotides: 7. CDR3 DNA: TGTGCCACCCGGACTAGCCCGGACACCGGGGAGCTGTTTTTT. Residues: CATRTSPDTGELFF.

The chain employs TRBV30 and TRBJ1-5; D not certain. This CDR3 has 14 residues. Per germline, CDR1 GTSNPN and CDR2 SVGIG (reference sequence). Deletions cut 3 bases from V and 1 base from J, with 10 bases between. The CDR3 loop is CAWSGEGSNQPQHF. The CDR3 DNA follows: TGTGCCTGGAGCGGCGAGGGCAGCAATCAGCCCCAGCATTTT. Complete variable domain (other parts from reference TRBV30 and TRBJ1-5): SQTIHQWPATLVQPVGSPLSLECTVEGTSNPNLYWYRQAAGRGLQLLFYSVGIGQISSEVPQNLSASRPQDRQFILSSKKLLLSDSGFYLCAWSGEGSNQPQHFGDGTRLSIL.

This sequence joins TRBV27 and TRBJ1-4; D may be TRBD1 (5 bases). V lost 4 bases and J lost 8, with 11 bases in between. CDR1 and CDR2 (germline): MNHEY, SMNVEV (reference sequence). The CDR3 loop spans 13 amino acids. CDR3 in DNA: TGTGCCAGCAGTTGGACGAAGGGGGAAAAACTGTTTTTT. The encoded protein is CASSWTKGEKLFF.

The chain joins TRBV5-6 to TRBJ1-4, with a possible D match to TRBD1 (5 bases). Germline CDR1 and CDR2: SGHDT and YYEEEE. This CDR3 has 14 amino acids. Trimming took off 4 bases at V and 4 bases at J, with 11 bases between the two ends. The CDR3 coding sequence is TGTGCCAGCAGCGCGACGACAGTTAATGAAAAACTGTTTTTT. Amino acids: CASSATTVNEKLFF.

The chain carries TRBV27 and TRBJ1-5; D unresolved. The CDR3 has 13 residues. Trimming removed 5 bases from V and 4 bases from J, with 9 bases in between. The V gene's germline CDR1 is MNHEY and CDR2 SMNVEV (reference sequence). Written as DNA, the CDR3 is TGTGCCAGCAGTGCGAACGTTAATCAGCCCCAGCATTTT. Amino acid sequence: CASSANVNQPQHF.

This clone occurred a few times. The chain recombines TRBV19 with TRBJ1-5, with D maybe TRBD1 (5 bases). The germline V gene encodes CDR1 LNHDA and CDR2 SQIVND (reference sequence). The CDR3 has 15 residues. The V end lost 2 bases, the J end lost 3 bases, and 11 bases lay between the germline ends. CDR3 sequence (DNA): TGTGCCAGTAGTATAATGTTACAGGTCAATCAGCCCCAGCATTTT. It translates to CASSIMLQVNQPQHF.

The rearrangement uses TRBV28 and TRBJ1-1; 8 bases fit TRBD1. Trimming cost V 5 bases and J 6 bases; bases outside gene matches: 5. CDR1 and CDR2 from the germline V gene are MDHEN and SYDVKM. CDR3 size: 13 residues. DNA for the CDR3: TGTGCCAGCAGTCCCAGGACAGGGCCTGAAGCTTTCTTT. Its protein product is CASSPRTGPEAFF.

The J gene is TRBJ2-3, the V gene TRBV6-2 or TRBV6-3, with D tentatively TRBD1 (5 bases). V lost 5 bases and J 3 bases, leaving 12 bases between the germline ends. Germline lookup yields CDR1 MNHEY and CDR2 SVGEGT. The CDR3 loop spans 14 amino acids. CDR3 DNA sequence: TGTGCCAGCAGTCCAGGGTCACGGACAGATACGCAGTATTTT. Amino acids: CASSPGSRTDTQYF.

The gene calls are TRBV7-9 and TRBJ2-7, with D tentatively TRBD2 (6 bases). Looked up from germline, CDR1 is SEHNR and CDR2 is FQNEAQ (reference sequence). The CDR3 loop spans 12 amino acids. Trimming took 6 bases from V and 6 from J, leaving 12 bases between them. DNA for the CDR3: TGTGCCAGCAGTGAGCAGGGAGGCGAGCAGTACGTC. Translation: CASSEQGGEQYV.

The rearrangement links TRBV11-3 to TRBJ2-1; D possibly corresponds to TRBD1 (6 bases). This CDR3 is 16 amino acids long. V lost 4 bases to trimming and J lost 7 bases, with 20 bases between them. Germline CDR1 SGHNT, CDR2 YENEEA. The CDR3 reads CASSSLTGIVGNEQFF. The CDR3 DNA is TGTGCCAGCAGCTCCTTAACAGGGATCGTTGGGAATGAGCAGTTCTTC. Supplemented by reference TRBV11-3 and TRBJ2-1, the full variable domain reads EAGVVQSPRYKIIEKKQPVAFWCNPISGHNTLYWYLQNLGQGPELLIRYENEEAVDDSQLPKDRFSAERLKGVDSTLKIQPAELGDSAVYLCASSSLTGIVGNEQFFGPGTRLTVL.

The rearrangement links TRBV18 to TRBJ1-1; D uncertain. V shed 5 bases and J shed 0 bases, with 16 bases lying between them. The germline gives CDR1 KGHSH, CDR2 LQKENI. The CDR3 runs to 16 residues. CDR3 sequence reads: CASSSNPLFMNTEAFF. The CDR3 DNA follows: TGTGCCAGCTCATCCAACCCTTTGTTCATGAACACTGAAGCTTTCTTT.

The J gene is TRBJ1-5, the V gene TRBV27; D possibly corresponds to TRBD1 (6 bases). Germline V gene sequence: CDR1 MNHEY, CDR2 SMNVEV (reference sequence). V lost 3 bases to trimming and J lost 6 bases, with 30 bases between them. This CDR3 comprises 20 residues. In DNA, the CDR3 is TGTGCCAGCAGTTTGGTAGATTCCCAGGGGCGGGGAGGAGATGGTCAGCCCCAGCATTTT. Protein product: CASSLVDSQGRGGDGQPQHF.

This clone was found a few times. The chain joins TRBV3-1 (or the pseudogene TRBV3-2) to TRBJ1-3; D is possibly TRBD1 (5 bases). Germline-derived CDR1 and CDR2 are LGHDT and YNNKEL (reference sequence). V was cut by 4 bases and J by 0 bases, with 13 bases left in between. The CDR3 is 16 residues long. In DNA form, the CDR3 reads TGTGCCAGCAGCCGAACGAGAGGGACCTCTGGAAACACCATATATTTT. Its protein is CASSRTRGTSGNTIYF.

A single count supports this clone. This chain uses TRBV7-2 with TRBJ1-3; TRBD1 might be the D (6 bases). V dropped 8 bases and J dropped 4 bases, with 12 bases sitting between them. This CDR3 comprises 13 residues. Germline loops: CDR1 SGHTA, CDR2 FQGNSA. CDR3 protein: CASRQADGNTIYF. The CDR3 DNA follows: TGTGCCAGCCGACAGGCGGACGGAAACACCATATATTTT.

The chain uses TRBV15 and TRBJ2-2; TRBD2 is a possible D gene (6 bases). The V gene lost 3 bases and the J gene lost 6 bases, with 17 bases spanning the gap. The CDR3 is 16 amino acids. Germline V CDR1 and CDR2: LNHNV, YYDKDF (reference sequence). The CDR3 reads CATSSYPTGGSGELFF. As DNA, the CDR3 is TGTGCCACCAGCAGCTACCCTACTGGAGGGTCCGGGGAGCTGTTTTTT.

The chain has TRBV3-1 (or the pseudogene TRBV3-2) and TRBJ1-2; 12 bases are shared with TRBD1. The CDR3 is 15 amino acids. The junction had 9 bases not matched to a gene; V was cut back by 5 bases and J by 8 bases. Germline V CDR1 and CDR2: LGHDT, YNNKEL (reference sequence). CDR3 coding DNA: TGTGCCAGCAGCTCACCGGGACAGGGGGCGGGGGGCTACACCTTC. Translation gives CASSSPGQGAGGYTF.

The chain is built from TRBV6-6 and TRBJ1-2; D unclear. Germline V gene data show CDR1 as MNHNY and CDR2 as SVGAGI (reference sequence). The germline V and J ends were trimmed by 7 bases and 4 bases, with 19 bases remaining between them. The CDR3 extends over 15 amino acids. The DNA of the CDR3 is TGTGCCAGCACTCCGAGGGCACACGCTGGCTATGGCTACACCTTC. The encoded protein is CASTPRAHAGYGYTF.

V gene TRBV28 combines with J gene TRBJ1-4; 10 positions agree with TRBD1. Germline V CDR1 and CDR2: MDHEN, SYDVKM. V lost 3 bases to trimming and J lost 7 bases; unmatched junction nucleotides: 17. The CDR3 is 19 amino acids. CDR3 coding DNA: TGTGCCAGCAGTTTTTTTTGGGAACTATCCGGGACAGGGGCTGAAAAACTGTTTTTT. Its protein is CASSFFWELSGTGAEKLFF.

The gene calls are TRBV6-5 and TRBJ1-2; TRBD1 matches at 10 bases. The length of the CDR3 is 14 residues. The V gene's germline CDR1 is MNHEY and CDR2 SVGAGI. V shed 5 bases and J 5 bases; nucleotides not matched to a gene: 5. CDR3 DNA sequence: TGTGCCAGCAGTCGACAGGGGGCCGGATATGGCTACACCTTC. Its protein is CASSRQGAGYGYTF.

The chain's CDR3 is CSVALVDTGELFF. The CDR3 DNA sequence: TGCAGCGTTGCGCTAGTAGATACCGGGGAGCTGTTTTTT. The chain employs TRBV29-1 and TRBJ2-2; D remains unclear. V lost 4 bases and J lost 5, with 11 bases in between. This CDR3 has 13 amino acids. CDR1 SQVTM and CDR2 ANQGSEA come from the germline V gene.